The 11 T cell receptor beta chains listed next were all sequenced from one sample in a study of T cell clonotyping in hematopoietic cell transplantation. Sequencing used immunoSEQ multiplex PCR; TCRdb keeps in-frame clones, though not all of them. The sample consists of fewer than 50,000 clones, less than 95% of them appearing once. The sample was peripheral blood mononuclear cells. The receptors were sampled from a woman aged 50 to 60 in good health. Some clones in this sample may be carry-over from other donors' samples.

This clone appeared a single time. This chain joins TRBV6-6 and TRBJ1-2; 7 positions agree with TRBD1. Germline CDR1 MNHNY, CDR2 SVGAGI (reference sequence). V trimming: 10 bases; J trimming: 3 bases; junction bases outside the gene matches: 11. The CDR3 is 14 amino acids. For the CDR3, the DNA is TGTGCCATCAGAGGGGGCGGGACGGACTATGGCTACACCTTC. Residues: CAIRGGGTDYGYTF.

CDR3 in DNA: TGCGCCAGCAGCCAAGTAGGCGTGGAAATACTTGATGGCTACACCTTC. Translation: CASSQVGVEILDGYTF. This chain uses TRBV4-1 with TRBJ1-2; D uncertain. Germline V gives CDR1 MGHRA, CDR2 YSYEKL. V lost 1 base and J 6 bases, leaving 18 bases between the germline ends. The length of the CDR3 is 16 residues.

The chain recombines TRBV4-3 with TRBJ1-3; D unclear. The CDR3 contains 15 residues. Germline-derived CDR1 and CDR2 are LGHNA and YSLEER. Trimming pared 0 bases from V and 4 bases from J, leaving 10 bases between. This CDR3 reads CASSQDYLGGNTIYF. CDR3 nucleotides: TGCGCCAGCAGCCAAGATTATCTAGGAGGAAACACCATATATTTT.

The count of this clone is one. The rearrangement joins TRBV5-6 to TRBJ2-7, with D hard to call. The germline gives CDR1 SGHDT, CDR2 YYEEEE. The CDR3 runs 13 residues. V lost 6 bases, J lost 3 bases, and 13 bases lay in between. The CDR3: CASTGLGYYEQYF. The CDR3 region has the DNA TGTGCCAGCACCGGATTGGGGTACTACGAGCAGTACTTC.

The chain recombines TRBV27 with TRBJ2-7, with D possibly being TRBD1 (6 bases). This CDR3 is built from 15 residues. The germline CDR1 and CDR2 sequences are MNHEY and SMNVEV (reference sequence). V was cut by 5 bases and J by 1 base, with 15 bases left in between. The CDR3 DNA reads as TGTGCCAGCAGTCCCACAGGCAGGGGATCCTACGAGCAGTACTTC. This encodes CASSPTGRGSYEQYF.

DNA for the CDR3: TGCAGCGTTGAAGTAGGAGGCATGAACACTGAAGCTTTCTTT. It codes for CSVEVGGMNTEAFF. This chain joins TRBV29-1 and TRBJ1-1; the D is unclear. The germline gives CDR1 SQVTM, CDR2 ANQGSEA. Trimming removed 1 base from V and 0 bases from J, with 9 bases in between. CDR3 size: 14 residues.

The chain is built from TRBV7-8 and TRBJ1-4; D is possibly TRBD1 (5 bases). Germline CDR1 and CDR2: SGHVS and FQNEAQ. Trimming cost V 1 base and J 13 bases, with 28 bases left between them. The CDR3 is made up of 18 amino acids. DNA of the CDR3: TGTGCCAGCAGCTTAGATCACCTCGGCCAGGCGGGGGGGTCACGACTGTTTTTT. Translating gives CASSLDHLGQAGGSRLFF.

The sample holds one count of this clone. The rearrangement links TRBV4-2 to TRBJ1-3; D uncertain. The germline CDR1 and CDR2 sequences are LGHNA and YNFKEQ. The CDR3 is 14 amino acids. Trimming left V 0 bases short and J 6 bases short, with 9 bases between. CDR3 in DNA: TGTGCCAGCAGCCAAGATAATCCCCTAAACACCATATATTTT. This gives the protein CASSQDNPLNTIYF.

The CDR3 bases are TGTGCCAGCAGTCTTCCGGGACAGGGTCGCAATGAGCAGTTCTTC. It specifies CASSLPGQGRNEQFF. The V gene is TRBV6-6, the J gene TRBJ2-1, with 9 bases that match TRBD1. After removal of 5 bases from V and 6 bases from J, the junction contained 8 bases not matched to a gene. CDR3 length equals 15 residues. Germline values: CDR1 MNHNY, CDR2 SVGAGI (reference sequence).

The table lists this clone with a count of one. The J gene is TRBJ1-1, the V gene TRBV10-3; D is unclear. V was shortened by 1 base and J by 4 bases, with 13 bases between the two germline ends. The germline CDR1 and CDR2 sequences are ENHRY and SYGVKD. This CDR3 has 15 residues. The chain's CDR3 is CAISELRAGGTEAFF. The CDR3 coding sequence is TGTGCCATCAGTGAGTTGAGGGCGGGAGGCACTGAAGCTTTCTTT.

CDR3 amino acids: CASSSTAYEQYF. In DNA, the CDR3 is TGTGCCAGCAGCTCCACTGCTTACGAGCAGTACTTC. The rearrangement links TRBV11-2 to TRBJ2-7, with unresolved D. Trimming removed 4 bases at V and 4 bases at J, with 8 bases between. The germline V gene has CDR1 SGHAT and CDR2 FQNNGV. The CDR3 sequence is 12 residues long.